This entry is about one TCR beta chain. This sample was included in a study of OX40 agonist ivuxolimab in advanced cancers. The wider study: Under the entry rules, prior anti-PD-1, anti-PD-L1 or anti-CTLA-4 therapy was allowed, and 40% had some.

The assay was immunoSEQ multiplex PCR, and TCRdb's table has in-frame clones only and misses some. The repertoire has 35,000 or so clones, over 85% of them found once; the top ten carry 9.1%. Germline loops: CDR1 MDHEN, CDR2 SYDVKM. Between the trimmed V and J ends, which lost 4 bases and 4 bases, there was a span of 10 bases. The CDR3 spans 14 residues. The sequenced sample was CD4+ or CD8+ T cells sorted from blood, obtained in a trial of the OX40 agonist ivuxolimab. The sequence was obtained from an adult with an advanced solid tumor such as melanoma, head and neck, liver or kidney cancer. This rearrangement joins TRBV28 to TRBJ2-2; D may be TRBD1 (6 bases). CDR3 sequence: CASSSTGVTGELFF. The CDR3, as DNA: TGTGCCAGCAGTTCGACAGGAGTCACCGGGGAGCTGTTTTTT.